This TCR beta chain is from a study of blood T cell repertoires in COVID-19. Study background: Sources were T cells, B-cell-depleted T cells, or PBMCs; the material itself was cDNA or gDNA.

The CDR3 is made up of 15 amino acids. The germline V gene has CDR1 MNHNY and CDR2 SVGAGI (reference sequence). The ends were cut back, 7 bases at V and 4 bases at J, with 16 bases in the middle. Libraries were prepared by immunoSEQ multiplex PCR; TCRdb keeps only in-frame clonotypes and omits some of them. The sample holds tens of thousands of clones, 70% to 90% seen once. The sample was peripheral blood. The sequence was obtained from a woman of 80 years or more with active or convalescent COVID-19. This chain links TRBV6-6 with TRBJ2-2; TRBD2 is a possible D gene (6 bases). The chain's CDR3 is CASTIVGGSTGELFF. CDR3 DNA sequence: TGTGCCAGCACCATTGTGGGGGGAAGCACCGGGGAGCTGTTTTTT.